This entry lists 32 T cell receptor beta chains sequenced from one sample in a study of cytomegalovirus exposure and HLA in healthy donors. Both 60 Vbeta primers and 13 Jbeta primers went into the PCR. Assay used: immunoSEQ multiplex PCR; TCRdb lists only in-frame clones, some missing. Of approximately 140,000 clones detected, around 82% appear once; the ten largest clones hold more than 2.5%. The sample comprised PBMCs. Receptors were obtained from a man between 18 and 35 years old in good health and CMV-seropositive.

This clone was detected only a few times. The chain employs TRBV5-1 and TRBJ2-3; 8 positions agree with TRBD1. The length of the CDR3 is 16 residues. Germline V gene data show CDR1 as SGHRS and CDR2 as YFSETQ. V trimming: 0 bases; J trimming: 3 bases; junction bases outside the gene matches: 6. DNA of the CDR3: TGCGCCAGCAGCTTGGTCGCAGGGGGCCGTACAGATACGCAGTATTTT. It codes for CASSLVAGGRTDTQYF. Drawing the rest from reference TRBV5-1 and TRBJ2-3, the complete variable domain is KAGVTQTPRYLIKTRGQQVTLSCSPISGHRSVSWYQQTPGQGLQFLFEYFSETQRNKGNFPGRFSGRQFSNSRSEMNVSTLELGDSALYLCASSLVAGGRTDTQYFGPGTRLTVL.

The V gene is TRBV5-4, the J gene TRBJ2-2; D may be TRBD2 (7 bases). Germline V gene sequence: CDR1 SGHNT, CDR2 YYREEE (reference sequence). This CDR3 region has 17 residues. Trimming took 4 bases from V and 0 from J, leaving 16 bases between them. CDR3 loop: CASSPTGRGTNTGELFF. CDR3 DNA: TGTGCCAGCAGCCCCACAGGGAGGGGAACGAACACCGGGGAGCTGTTTTTT.

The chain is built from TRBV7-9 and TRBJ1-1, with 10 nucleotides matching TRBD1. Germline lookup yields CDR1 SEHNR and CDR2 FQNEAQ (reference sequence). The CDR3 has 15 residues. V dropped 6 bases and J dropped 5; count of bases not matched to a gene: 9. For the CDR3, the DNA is TGTGCCAGCAGTCCGGACAGGGGGGAAAAGACTGAAGCTTTCTTT. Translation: CASSPDRGEKTEAFF.

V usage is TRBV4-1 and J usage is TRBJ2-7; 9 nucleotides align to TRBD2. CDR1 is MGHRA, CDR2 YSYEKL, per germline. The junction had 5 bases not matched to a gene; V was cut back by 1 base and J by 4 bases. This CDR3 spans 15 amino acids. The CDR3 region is CASSQALAGKYEQYF. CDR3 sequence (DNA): TGCGCCAGCAGCCAAGCGCTAGCGGGAAAGTACGAGCAGTACTTC.

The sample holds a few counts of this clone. The CDR3 sequence: CASSLVLAGGTEAFF. CDR3 bases: TGTGCCAGCAGCTTGGTTCTAGCGGGGGGCACTGAAGCTTTCTTT. The chain couples TRBV5-6 to TRBJ1-1; D possibly corresponds to TRBD1 (5 bases). This CDR3 is built from 15 residues. Germline assignment: CDR1 SGHDT and CDR2 YYEEEE. V shed 0 bases and J shed 4 bases, with 13 bases lying between them.

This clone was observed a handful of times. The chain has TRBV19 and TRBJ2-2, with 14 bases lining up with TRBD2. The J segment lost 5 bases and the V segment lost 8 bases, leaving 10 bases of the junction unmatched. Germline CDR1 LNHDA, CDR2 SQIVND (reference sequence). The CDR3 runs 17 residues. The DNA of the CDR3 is TGTGCCAGTTCTTATTTCGGGACTAGCGGGAGTACCGGGGAGCTGTTTTTT. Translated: CASSYFGTSGSTGELFF.

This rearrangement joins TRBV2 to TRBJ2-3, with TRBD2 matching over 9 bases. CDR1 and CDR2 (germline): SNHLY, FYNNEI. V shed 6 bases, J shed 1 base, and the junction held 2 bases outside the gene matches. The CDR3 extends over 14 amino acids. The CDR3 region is CASRKREGTDTQYF. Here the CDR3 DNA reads TGTGCCAGCAGGAAGCGGGAGGGCACAGATACGCAGTATTTT.

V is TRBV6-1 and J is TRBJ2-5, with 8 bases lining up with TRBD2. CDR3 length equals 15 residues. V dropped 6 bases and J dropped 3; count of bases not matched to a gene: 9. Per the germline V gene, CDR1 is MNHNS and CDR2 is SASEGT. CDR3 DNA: TGTGCCAGCAGCCTACTAGCGGTCGGAAAAGAGACCCAGTACTTC. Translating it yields CASSLLAVGKETQYF.

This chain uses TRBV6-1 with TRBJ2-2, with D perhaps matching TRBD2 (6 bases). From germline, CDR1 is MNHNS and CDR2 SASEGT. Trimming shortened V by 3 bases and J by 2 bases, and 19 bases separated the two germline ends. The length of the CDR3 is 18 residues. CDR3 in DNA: TGTGCCAGCAGTGATAGTGAAGGCGGCGGGGTAAACACCGGGGAGCTGTTTTTT. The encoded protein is CASSDSEGGGVNTGELFF.

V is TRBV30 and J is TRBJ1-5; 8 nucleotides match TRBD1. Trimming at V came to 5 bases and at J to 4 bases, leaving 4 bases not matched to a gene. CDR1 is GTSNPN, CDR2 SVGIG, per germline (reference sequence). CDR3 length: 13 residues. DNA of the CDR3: TGTGCCTGGGCCGGGACAGGTAATCAGCCCCAGCATTTT. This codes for CAWAGTGNQPQHF.

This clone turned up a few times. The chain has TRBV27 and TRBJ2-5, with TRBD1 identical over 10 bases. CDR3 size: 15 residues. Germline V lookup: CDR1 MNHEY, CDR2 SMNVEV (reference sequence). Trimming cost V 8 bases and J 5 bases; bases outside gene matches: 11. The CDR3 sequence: CASGHRDRGQETQYF. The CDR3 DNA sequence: TGTGCCAGCGGTCACCGGGACAGGGGTCAGGAGACCCAGTACTTC.

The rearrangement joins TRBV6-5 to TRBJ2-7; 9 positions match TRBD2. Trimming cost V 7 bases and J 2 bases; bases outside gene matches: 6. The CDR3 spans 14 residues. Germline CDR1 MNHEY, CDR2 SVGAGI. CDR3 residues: CASTGTSKPYEQYF. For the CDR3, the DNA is TGTGCCAGCACCGGGACTAGCAAACCCTACGAGCAGTACTTC.

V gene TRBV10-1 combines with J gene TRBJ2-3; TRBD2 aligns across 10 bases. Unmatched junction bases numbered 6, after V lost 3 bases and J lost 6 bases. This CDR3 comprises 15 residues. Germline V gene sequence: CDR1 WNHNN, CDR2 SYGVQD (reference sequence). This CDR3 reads CASSDLAGGKDTQYF. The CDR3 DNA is TGCGCCAGCAGTGACTTAGCGGGAGGAAAGGATACGCAGTATTTT.

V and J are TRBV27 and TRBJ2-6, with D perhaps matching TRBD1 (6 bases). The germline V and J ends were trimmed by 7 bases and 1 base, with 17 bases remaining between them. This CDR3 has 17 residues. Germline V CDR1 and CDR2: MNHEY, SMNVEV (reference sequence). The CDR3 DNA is TGTGCCAGCACCGCCCTCGGAAGGGGGTCTGGGGCCAACGTCCTGACTTTC. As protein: CASTALGRGSGANVLTF.

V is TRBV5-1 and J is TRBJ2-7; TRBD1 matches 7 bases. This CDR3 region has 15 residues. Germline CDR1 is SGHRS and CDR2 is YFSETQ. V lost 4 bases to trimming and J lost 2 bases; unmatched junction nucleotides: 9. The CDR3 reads CASSPEGAATYEQYF. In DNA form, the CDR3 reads TGCGCCAGCAGCCCTGAGGGGGCCGCGACCTACGAGCAGTACTTC.

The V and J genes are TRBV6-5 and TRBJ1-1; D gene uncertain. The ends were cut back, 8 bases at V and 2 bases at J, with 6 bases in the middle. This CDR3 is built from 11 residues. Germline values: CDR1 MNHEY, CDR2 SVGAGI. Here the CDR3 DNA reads TGTGCCAGCCGACTAAACACTGAAGCTTTCTTT. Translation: CASRLNTEAFF.

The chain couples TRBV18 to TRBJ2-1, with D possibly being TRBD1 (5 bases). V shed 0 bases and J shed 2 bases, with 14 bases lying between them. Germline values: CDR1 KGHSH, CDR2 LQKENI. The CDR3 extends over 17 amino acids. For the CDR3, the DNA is TGTGCCAGCTCACCACCGGTAGGGGCTGTAACCTACAATGAGCAGTTCTTC. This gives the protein CASSPPVGAVTYNEQFF.

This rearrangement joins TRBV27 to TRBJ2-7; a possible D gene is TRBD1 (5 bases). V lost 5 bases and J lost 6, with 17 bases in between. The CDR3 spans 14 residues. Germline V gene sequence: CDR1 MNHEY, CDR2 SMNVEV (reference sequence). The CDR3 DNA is TGTGCCAGCAGTAAGATCATTAGGGGAAGCGAGCAGTACTTC. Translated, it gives CASSKIIRGSEQYF.

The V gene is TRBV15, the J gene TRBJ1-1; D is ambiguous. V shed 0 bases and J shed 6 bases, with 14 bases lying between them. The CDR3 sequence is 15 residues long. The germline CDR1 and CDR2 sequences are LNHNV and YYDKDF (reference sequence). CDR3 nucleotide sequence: TGTGCCACCAGCAGAGATCGGGAGGCGGGCGCTGAAGCTTTCTTT. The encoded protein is CATSRDREAGAEAFF. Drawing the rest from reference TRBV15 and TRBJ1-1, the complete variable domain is DAMVIQNPRYQVTQFGKPVTLSCSQTLNHNVMYWYQQKSSQAPKLLFHYYDKDFNNEADTPDNFQSRRPNTSFCFLDIRSPGLGDTAMYLCATSRDREAGAEAFFGQGTRLTVV.

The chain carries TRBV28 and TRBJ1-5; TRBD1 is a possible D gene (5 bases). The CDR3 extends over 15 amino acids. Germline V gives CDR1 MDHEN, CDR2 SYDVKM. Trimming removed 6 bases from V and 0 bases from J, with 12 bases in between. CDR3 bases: TGTGCCAGCAGGTCACGGGGGTATAGCAATCAGCCCCAGCATTTT. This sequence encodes CASRSRGYSNQPQHF.

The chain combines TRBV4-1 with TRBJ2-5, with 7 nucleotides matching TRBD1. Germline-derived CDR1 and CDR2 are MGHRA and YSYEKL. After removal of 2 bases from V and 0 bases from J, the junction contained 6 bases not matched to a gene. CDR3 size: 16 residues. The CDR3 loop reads CASSQKGAGHQETQYF. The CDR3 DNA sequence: TGCGCCAGCAGCCAAAAGGGGGCGGGCCACCAAGAGACCCAGTACTTC.

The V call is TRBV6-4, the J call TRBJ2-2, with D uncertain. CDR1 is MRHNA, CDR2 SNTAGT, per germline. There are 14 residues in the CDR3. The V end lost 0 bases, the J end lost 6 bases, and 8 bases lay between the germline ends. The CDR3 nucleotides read TGTGCCAGCAGTGACTCGAACAGCCCCGGGGAGCTGTTTTTT. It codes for CASSDSNSPGELFF.

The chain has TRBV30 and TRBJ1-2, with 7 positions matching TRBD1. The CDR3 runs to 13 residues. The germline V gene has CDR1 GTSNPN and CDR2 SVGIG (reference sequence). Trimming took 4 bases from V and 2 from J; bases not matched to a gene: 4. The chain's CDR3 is CAWTRGQNYGYTF. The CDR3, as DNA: TGTGCCTGGACTAGGGGACAGAACTATGGCTACACCTTC.

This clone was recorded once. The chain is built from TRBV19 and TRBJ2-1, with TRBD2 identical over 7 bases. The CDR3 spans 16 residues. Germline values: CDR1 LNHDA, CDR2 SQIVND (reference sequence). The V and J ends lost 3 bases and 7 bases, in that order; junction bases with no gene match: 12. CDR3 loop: CASSIKGLVTPNEQFF. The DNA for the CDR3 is TGTGCCAGTAGTATCAAAGGACTAGTCACCCCGAATGAGCAGTTCTTC.

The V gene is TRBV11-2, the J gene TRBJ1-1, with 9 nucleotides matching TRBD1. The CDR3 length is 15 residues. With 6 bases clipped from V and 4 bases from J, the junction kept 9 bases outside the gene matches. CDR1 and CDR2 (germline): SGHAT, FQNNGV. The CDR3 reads CASSPLGQGGTEAFF. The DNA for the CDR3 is TGTGCCAGCAGTCCCTTGGGACAGGGTGGCACTGAAGCTTTCTTT.

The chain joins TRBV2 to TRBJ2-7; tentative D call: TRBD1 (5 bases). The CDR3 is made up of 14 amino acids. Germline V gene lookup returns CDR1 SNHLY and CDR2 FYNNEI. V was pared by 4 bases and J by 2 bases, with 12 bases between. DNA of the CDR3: TGTGCCAGCAGTGTAAGGGGCAGCCCCTACGAGCAGTACTTC. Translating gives CASSVRGSPYEQYF.

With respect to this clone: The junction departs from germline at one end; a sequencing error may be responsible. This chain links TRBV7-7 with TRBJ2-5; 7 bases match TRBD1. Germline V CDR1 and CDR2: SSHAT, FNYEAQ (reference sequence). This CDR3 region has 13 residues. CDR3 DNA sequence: TGTGCTAGCAGCTTCGACAGGGACCGGACCCAGTACTTC. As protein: CASSFDRDRTQYF.

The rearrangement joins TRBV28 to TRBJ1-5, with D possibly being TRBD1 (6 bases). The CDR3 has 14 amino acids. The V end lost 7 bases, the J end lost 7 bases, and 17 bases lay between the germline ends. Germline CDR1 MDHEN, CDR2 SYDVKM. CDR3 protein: CASIGGAVGQPQHF. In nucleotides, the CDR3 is TGTGCCAGCATTGGGGGGGCCGTTGGGCAGCCCCAGCATTTT.

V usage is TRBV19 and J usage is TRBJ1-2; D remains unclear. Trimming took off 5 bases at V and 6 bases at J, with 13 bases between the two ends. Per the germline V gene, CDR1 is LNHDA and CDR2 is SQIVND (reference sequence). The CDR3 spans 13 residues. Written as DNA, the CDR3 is TGTGCCAGTAGTTCTAACTGGGAGGATGGCTACACCTTC. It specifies CASSSNWEDGYTF.

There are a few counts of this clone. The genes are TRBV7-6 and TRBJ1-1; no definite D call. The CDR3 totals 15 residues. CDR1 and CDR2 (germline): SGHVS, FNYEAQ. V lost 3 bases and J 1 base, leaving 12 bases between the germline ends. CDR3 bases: TGTGCCAGCAGCTTTTCAGGCAGATCGAACACTGAAGCTTTCTTT. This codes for CASSFSGRSNTEAFF.

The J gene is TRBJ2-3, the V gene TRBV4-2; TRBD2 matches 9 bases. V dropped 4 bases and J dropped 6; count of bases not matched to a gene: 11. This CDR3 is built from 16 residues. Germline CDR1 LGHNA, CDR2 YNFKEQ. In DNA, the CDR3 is TGTGCCAGCAGCCGAGTGATTAGCGGGAGTGGGGATACGCAGTATTTT. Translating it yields CASSRVISGSGDTQYF.

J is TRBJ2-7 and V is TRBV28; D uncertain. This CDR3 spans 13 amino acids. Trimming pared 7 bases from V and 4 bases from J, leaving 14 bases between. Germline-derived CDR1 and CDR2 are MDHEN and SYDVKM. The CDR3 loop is CASIRLSPYEQYF. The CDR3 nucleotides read TGTGCCAGCATAAGACTTTCTCCGTACGAGCAGTACTTC.